This T cell receptor beta chain stems from a study of T-cell reconstitution after alpha-beta-depleted transplantation in children. TCRbeta library preparation incorporated unique molecular identifiers. TCRdb called the PCR reads again in MiXCR, with one record for every CDR3 protein. The sample carries about 240,000 distinct CDR3 sequences, approximately 12% recorded once. This CDR3 is 16 amino acids long. The V gene's germline CDR1 is MNHEY and CDR2 SVGAGI. Trimming took off 0 bases at V and 3 bases at J, with 12 bases between the two ends. This clonotype was seen at least ten times. The gene calls are TRBV6-5 and TRBJ2-1; maybe TRBD1 (6 bases). This TCR was recovered from a human donor who donated a stem cell graft to a child with acute lymphoblastic leukemia. Here the sequenced sample was PBMCs from the stem cell graft donor, taken from the stem cell graft. Written as DNA, the CDR3 is TGTGCCAGCAGTTACTCGGACAGCGATCTCTACAATGAGCAGTTCTTC. Its translation: CASSYSDSDLYNEQFF.